The 27 T cell receptor beta chains listed next were all sequenced from one sample in a study of T-cell memory formation after mild COVID-19. Each CDR3 protein is one row after TCRdb ran MiXCR on the 5' RACE reads. The sample consists of under 250,000 distinct CDR3 sequences, about 9.2% of them appearing once. Sequenced input: PBMCs or a T cell subset sorted from them (not recorded which). These receptors were collected from a man between 18 and 35 years old who had mild COVID-19 (a few samples of this study predate the infection). Cell type and time point are not known.

At least ten counts were recorded for this clonotype. V gene TRBV29-1 combines with J gene TRBJ2-5; D gene ambiguous. This CDR3 comprises 13 residues. Trimming removed 1 base from V and 0 bases from J, with 6 bases in between. The V gene's germline CDR1 is SQVTM and CDR2 ANQGSEA. CDR3 coding DNA: TGCAGCGTTGAAGGCTCCAACCAAGAGACCCAGTACTTC. As protein: CSVEGSNQETQYF.

Here the CDR3 DNA reads TGTGCCAGCAGCTTCGTGGGAGCTCAGGGCTACACCTTC. This translates into CASSFVGAQGYTF. The chain employs TRBV7-9 and TRBJ1-2; D unresolved. Germline CDR1 reads SEHNR; CDR2 reads FQNEAQ (reference sequence). The CDR3 extends over 13 amino acids. Trimming removed 3 bases from V and 8 bases from J, with 13 bases in between.

This chain links TRBV7-8 with TRBJ2-5, with 8 bases identical to TRBD2. Germline V gene sequence: CDR1 SGHVS, CDR2 FQNEAQ. V lost 3 bases to trimming and J lost 4 bases; unmatched junction nucleotides: 16. The CDR3 is made up of 18 amino acids. CDR3 amino acids: CASSFRWRGATSAETQYF. CDR3 DNA sequence: TGTGCCAGCAGCTTTCGATGGCGGGGGGCTACTAGCGCAGAGACCCAGTACTTC.

This clonotype was observed at least ten times. This chain links TRBV20-1 with TRBJ1-1; D is possibly TRBD1 (6 bases). V was pared by 3 bases and J by 2 bases, with 7 bases between. CDR3 length equals 12 residues. CDR1 DFQATT and CDR2 SNEGSKA come from the germline V gene (reference sequence). CDR3 in amino acids: CSARTGNTEAFF. The CDR3 DNA follows: TGCAGTGCTAGGACAGGTAACACTGAAGCTTTCTTT.

This clonotype was picked up a small number of times. The V call is TRBV28, the J call TRBJ1-1; D perhaps matches TRBD1 (5 bases). The CDR3 length is 14 residues. Germline CDR1 reads MDHEN; CDR2 reads SYDVKM. The ends were cut back, 1 base at V and 10 bases at J, with 16 bases in the middle. As DNA, the CDR3 is TGTGCCAGCAGTTTATTGGGGACGGGGGAATTAGCTTTCTTT. Protein sequence: CASSLLGTGELAFF.

This clonotype was seen many times. The chain links TRBV5-1 to TRBJ2-5, with 8 bases lining up with TRBD2. The CDR3 totals 17 residues. Germline V gives CDR1 SGHRS, CDR2 YFSETQ. With V trimmed by 4 bases and J by 3 bases, 14 bases remained unmatched. CDR3 residues: CASSASGPGGAEETQYF. As DNA, the CDR3 is TGCGCCAGCAGCGCCTCCGGGCCCGGGGGGGCGGAAGAGACCCAGTACTTC. The full variable domain, with the rest looked up from reference TRBV5-1 and TRBJ2-5, is KAGVTQTPRYLIKTRGQQVTLSCSPISGHRSVSWYQQTPGQGLQFLFEYFSETQRNKGNFPGRFSGRQFSNSRSEMNVSTLELGDSALYLCASSASGPGGAEETQYFGPGTRLLVL.

The chain joins TRBV9 to TRBJ2-3; no clear D. From germline, CDR1 is SGDLS and CDR2 YYNGEE. CDR3 length: 15 residues. The V gene lost 0 bases and the J gene lost 13 bases, with 21 bases spanning the gap. CDR3 nucleotide sequence: TGTGCCAGCAGCGTAGCTCCGGTCTCCCTCTTGGGAAAGTATTTT. Translation gives CASSVAPVSLLGKYF.

This rearrangement joins TRBV6-1 to TRBJ2-4; D is possibly TRBD1 (5 bases). The CDR3 totals 13 residues. CDR1 is MNHNS and CDR2 is SASEGT in the germline V gene. Trimming cost V 4 bases and J 2 bases, with 6 bases left between them. The CDR3 loop reads CASSGQTKNIQYF. Here the CDR3 DNA reads TGTGCCAGCAGTGGACAGACCAAAAACATTCAGTACTTC.

The chain combines TRBV6-5 with TRBJ2-5; unclear D gene. The V and J ends lost 2 bases and 1 base respectively, with 11 bases between them. CDR1 MNHEY and CDR2 SVGAGI come from the germline V gene. There are 15 residues in the CDR3. The CDR3 DNA reads as TGTGCCAGCAGTTACGGATGGCAGGTCCAAGAGACCCAGTACTTC. This sequence encodes CASSYGWQVQETQYF.

The table lists this clonotype with a few counts. This chain links TRBV28 with TRBJ1-1; D is undetermined. The CDR3 runs 14 residues. Germline lookup yields CDR1 MDHEN and CDR2 SYDVKM. With 4 bases removed from V and 5 bases from J, the gap between germline ends came to 14 bases. The CDR3 reads CASSYPTRRTEAFF. CDR3 nucleotide sequence: TGTGCCAGCAGTTATCCGACAAGGAGGACTGAAGCTTTCTTT.

In this sample, this clonotype turned up many times. The chain recombines TRBV24-1 with TRBJ2-1; D tentatively fits TRBD1 or TRBD2 (5 bases each). CDR1 and CDR2 (germline): KGHDR, SFDVKD. V lost 5 bases and J lost 4, with 11 bases in between. CDR3 length equals 14 residues. CDR3 coding DNA: TGTGCCACCAGTGTAGGGGAGATTTACAATGAGCAGTTCTTC. It translates to CATSVGEIYNEQFF.

This clonotype came up a few times. The chain recombines TRBV18 with TRBJ2-5; the D gene could be TRBD1 or TRBD2 (5 bases each). Between the trimmed V and J ends, which lost 4 bases and 5 bases, there was a span of 11 bases. CDR1 and CDR2 from the germline V gene are KGHSH and LQKENI. The CDR3 runs to 13 residues. In DNA form, the CDR3 reads TGTGCCAGCTCACAGGGACCCGGGGAGACCCAGTACTTC. Translation gives CASSQGPGETQYF.

This clonotype was counted between two and nine times. The chain employs TRBV29-1 and TRBJ1-2, with TRBD1 as a possible D gene (6 bases). The CDR3 is made up of 13 amino acids. The germline CDR1 and CDR2 sequences are SQVTM and ANQGSEA. The ends were cut back, 7 bases at V and 4 bases at J, with 16 bases in the middle. DNA of the CDR3: TGCAGCGACCGCAGGACAGACCTCTATGGCTACACCTTC. It encodes CSDRRTDLYGYTF.

This clonotype showed up many times. V gene TRBV7-9 combines with J gene TRBJ2-1; D is ambiguous. The CDR3 consists of 13 residues. Germline V gives CDR1 SEHNR, CDR2 FQNEAQ (reference sequence). Trimming took 5 bases from V and 4 from J, leaving 9 bases between them. CDR3 DNA sequence: TGTGCCAGCAGCCCAAACAATTACAATGAGCAGTTCTTC. It codes for CASSPNNYNEQFF.

The rearrangement uses TRBV19 and TRBJ1-1; 7 bases agree with TRBD1. Trimming took 3 bases from V and 2 from J; bases not matched to a gene: 6. This CDR3 is 15 amino acids long. Germline CDR1 LNHDA, CDR2 SQIVND (reference sequence). This CDR3 is CASSIGTVGNTEAFF. The CDR3 DNA reads as TGTGCCAGTAGTATTGGGACAGTGGGAAACACTGAAGCTTTCTTT.

V usage is TRBV7-9 and J usage is TRBJ1-5; perhaps TRBD1 as D (5 bases). This CDR3 region has 15 residues. Trimming shortened V by 6 bases and J by 3 bases, and 15 bases separated the two germline ends. Germline V gene lookup returns CDR1 SEHNR and CDR2 FQNEAQ (reference sequence). The CDR3 bases are TGTGCCAGCAGTCCCTCAGGGACTTACAATCAGCCCCAGCATTTT. The encoded protein is CASSPSGTYNQPQHF.

This chain connects TRBV20-1 to TRBJ1-2, with D possibly matching TRBD1 (5 bases). The CDR3 consists of 12 residues. Germline V gene lookup returns CDR1 DFQATT and CDR2 SNEGSKA (reference sequence). Trimming left V 3 bases short and J 6 bases short, with 11 bases between. CDR3 residues: CSASAGVDGYTF. The CDR3 DNA follows: TGCAGTGCTAGCGCGGGGGTTGATGGCTACACCTTC.

The sample holds many counts of this clonotype. This chain uses TRBV7-2 with TRBJ1-4, with 8 bases aligning to TRBD1. J lost 5 bases, V lost 5 bases, and 7 bases had no gene match. Germline loops: CDR1 SGHTA, CDR2 FQGNSA. The CDR3 loop spans 15 amino acids. The CDR3 here is CASSQRTGRNEKLFF. For the CDR3, the DNA is TGTGCCAGCAGCCAGAGGACAGGGAGGAATGAAAAACTGTTTTTT.

This clonotype occurred a few times. The rearrangement joins TRBV7-2 to TRBJ2-5; D perhaps matches TRBD2 (6 bases). The V gene's germline CDR1 is SGHTA and CDR2 FQGNSA. The V gene lost 1 base and the J gene lost 5 bases, with 20 bases spanning the gap. This CDR3 has 17 amino acids. CDR3 protein: CASSLVGGTPTGETQYF. CDR3 sequence (DNA): TGTGCCAGCAGCTTAGTTGGGGGGACTCCAACTGGGGAGACCCAGTACTTC.

V gene TRBV7-2 combines with J gene TRBJ2-1; D possibly corresponds to TRBD2 (7 bases). This CDR3 contains 16 residues. Between the trimmed V and J ends, which lost 5 bases and 2 bases, there was a span of 16 bases. Per the germline V gene, CDR1 is SGHTA and CDR2 is FQGNSA. In DNA, the CDR3 is TGTGCCAGCAGCCTTGGAGGGGGGGCCGCCTACAATGAGCAGTTCTTC. Encoded protein: CASSLGGGAAYNEQFF.

There are a few counts of this clonotype. The J gene is TRBJ1-5, the V gene TRBV12-3 or TRBV12-4; the D gene is possibly TRBD1 (5 bases). The CDR3 has 16 amino acids. Trimming cost V 5 bases and J 7 bases, with 21 bases left between them. CDR3 region: CASSPPLLGVYQPQHF. DNA for the CDR3: TGTGCCAGCAGTCCCCCCCTGCTGGGGGTCTACCAGCCCCAGCATTTT.

The V and J genes are TRBV25-1 and TRBJ1-2, with D perhaps matching TRBD1 (6 bases). V was trimmed by 5 bases and J by 7 bases, leaving 23 bases between them. The CDR3 is 16 residues long. CDR1 MGHDK and CDR2 SYGVNS come from the germline V gene. The CDR3 DNA follows: TGTGCCAGCAGTTACCCGGGGGCAGGGAGGGCGAGTGGCTACACCTTC. Its translation: CASSYPGAGRASGYTF.

Ten or more counts support this clonotype. In DNA, the CDR3 is TGTGCCAGTAGTATCCTTCTCAGGGGGAGCAATCAGCCCCAGCATTTT. Residues: CASSILLRGSNQPQHF. The chain recombines TRBV19 with TRBJ1-5; 7 nucleotides agree with TRBD1. There are 16 residues in the CDR3. Per germline, CDR1 LNHDA and CDR2 SQIVND (reference sequence). Trimming at V came to 3 bases and at J to 1 base, leaving 6 bases not matched to a gene. Full variable domain (rest looked up from reference TRBV19 and TRBJ1-5): DGGITQSPKYLFRKEGQNVTLSCEQNLNHDAMYWYRQDPGQGLRLIYYSQIVNDFQKGDIAEGYSVSREKKESFPLTVTSAQKNPTAFYLCASSILLRGSNQPQHFGDGTRLSIL.

This chain uses TRBV7-9 with TRBJ1-1; unclear D gene. Deletions cut 7 bases from V and 8 bases from J, with 14 bases between. Per the germline V gene, CDR1 is SEHNR and CDR2 is FQNEAQ (reference sequence). This CDR3 region has 12 residues. The CDR3 region is CASTKIGTEAFF. CDR3 coding DNA: TGTGCCAGCACCAAAATCGGTACCGAAGCTTTCTTT. Filled out from reference TRBV7-9 and TRBJ1-1, the complete variable domain reads DTGVSQNPRHKITKRGQNVTFRCDPISEHNRLYWYRQTLGQGPEFLTYFQNEAQLEKSRLLSDRFSAERPKGSFSTLEIQRTEQGDSAMYLCASTKIGTEAFFGQGTRLTVV.

The chain is built from TRBV6-2 or TRBV6-3 and TRBJ2-7; perhaps TRBD2 as D (6 bases). This CDR3 spans 15 amino acids. Trimming took 3 bases from V and 0 from J, leaving 12 bases between them. Germline values: CDR1 MNHEY, CDR2 SVGEGT. Written as DNA, the CDR3 is TGTGCCAGCAGTTATGCGGGGATCAGCTCCTACGAGCAGTACTTC. Translation: CASSYAGISSYEQYF.

This clonotype was recorded a few times. The gene calls are TRBV15 and TRBJ1-2, with no clear D. Germline V gene lookup returns CDR1 LNHNV and CDR2 YYDKDF (reference sequence). The ends were cut back, 0 bases at V and 8 bases at J, with 16 bases in the middle. The CDR3 is 15 residues long. The CDR3 sequence: CATSRDRVVAGGYTF. The CDR3, as DNA: TGTGCCACCAGCAGAGATCGCGTAGTGGCGGGGGGCTACACCTTC.

This clonotype has at least ten counts. The rearrangement joins TRBV7-2 to TRBJ1-1; perhaps TRBD1 as D (6 bases). This CDR3 comprises 15 residues. Looked up from germline, CDR1 is SGHTA and CDR2 is FQGNSA. V lost 1 base and J lost 7, with 16 bases in between. The CDR3 nucleotides are TGTGCCAGCAGCTTAGGGATAACAGGGATGCGTGAAGCTTTCTTT. This codes for CASSLGITGMREAFF.